This TCR beta chain was found in a study of blood T cells in healthy people across ages. Findings and caveats of the study: There were more naive CD4+ cells and higher diversity in long-lived donors than in aged donors.

To note about this clonotype: Its antigen is unknown.

No fewer than 7 million PBMCs went into each sample. The CDR3 is 15 residues long. The V gene's germline CDR1 is SGHRS and CDR2 YFSETQ. The germline V and J ends were trimmed by 7 bases and 0 bases, with 11 bases remaining between them. Primers used in a second PCR of roughly 7 to 12 cycles were a sample-barcoded 5' primer and a J-beta primer mix. Every sample gave at least 3 million paired-end reads containing CDR3. TCRdb used MiXCR to reprocess the 5' RACE reads, holding one entry per CDR3 protein. The repertoire consists of around 650,000 distinct CDR3 sequences, with over 40% occurring once and the leading ten covering about 30%.

This sequence was found in a man older than 75 in good health. Sequencing used blood. The rearrangement joins TRBV5-1 to TRBJ2-6; TRBD1 might be the D (6 bases). The CDR3 here is CASGGHLSGANVLTF. The CDR3 DNA reads TGCGCCAGCGGGGGACACCTCTCTGGGGCCAACGTCCTGACTTTC.